Presented here are 29 T cell receptor beta chains from one specimen sequenced in a study of shared clonotypes between healthy human individuals. Here immunoSEQ multiplex PCR was the method, and the copy in TCRdb shows in-frame clones only, minus some. The data hold about 820,000 clones, with roughly 92% observed a single time. Naive CD8 cells lacked CD45RO and underwent positive selection for CCR7, leaving out terminally differentiated effector memory CD45RA+ cells. Source material: naive CD8+ T cells sorted from blood. The receptors were sampled from a man aged 25 to 40 in good health.

The rearrangement uses TRBV5-1 and TRBJ2-3, with D unclear. CDR1 SGHRS and CDR2 YFSETQ come from the germline V gene. The CDR3 has 17 amino acids. The V and J ends lost 0 bases and 0 bases respectively, with 14 bases between them. The CDR3 reads CASSLEGLPLSTDTQYF. The CDR3 DNA is TGCGCCAGCAGCTTGGAGGGATTACCATTGAGCACAGATACGCAGTATTTT.

The genes are TRBV2 and TRBJ2-7; D remains unclear. This CDR3 comprises 12 residues. V gave up 8 bases and J gave up 2 bases, with 10 bases separating them. Germline loops: CDR1 SNHLY, CDR2 FYNNEI. CDR3 in DNA: TGTGCCAGCCTAAACCCAACCTACGAGCAGTACTTC. This sequence encodes CASLNPTYEQYF. Using reference TRBV2 and TRBJ2-7 for the parts outside the CDR3, the full variable domain is EPEVTQTPSHQVTQMGQEVILRCVPISNHLYFYWYRQILGQKVEFLVSFYNNEISEKSEIFDDQFSVERPDGSNFTLKIRSTKLEDSAMYFCASLNPTYEQYFGPGTRLTVT.

V usage is TRBV29-1 and J usage is TRBJ2-7; 11 positions agree with TRBD2. Germline values: CDR1 SQVTM, CDR2 ANQGSEA. The CDR3 has 13 amino acids. Germline trimming cut 6 bases from V and 3 bases from J; bases unmatched to any gene: 4. CDR3 residues: CSVDLAGGYEQYF. The CDR3 region has the DNA TGCAGCGTGGACCTAGCGGGAGGCTACGAGCAGTACTTC.

The chain couples TRBV30 to TRBJ2-3; D gene uncertain. V lost 1 base and J lost 1, with 6 bases in between. CDR1 is GTSNPN, CDR2 SVGIG, per germline (reference sequence). The CDR3 is 13 residues long. This chain's CDR3 is CAWSGYGTDTQYF. In DNA form, the CDR3 reads TGTGCCTGGAGTGGATACGGCACAGATACGCAGTATTTT.

V usage is TRBV7-9 and J usage is TRBJ2-2; D uncertain. Germline CDR1 and CDR2: SEHNR and FQNEAQ (reference sequence). The CDR3 loop spans 16 amino acids. V was clipped by 0 bases and J by 6 bases, with 14 bases between them. The CDR3 DNA is TGTGCCAGCAGCTTAGCAGAGGCCCTTTTCGCCGGGGAGCTGTTTTTT. Translating it yields CASSLAEALFAGELFF.

As concerns this clone: Distinct nucleotide sequences in the sample also encode this CDR3. The chain carries TRBV27 and TRBJ2-7, with 8 bases matching TRBD1. The CDR3 is made up of 14 amino acids. V shed 3 bases and J 2 bases; nucleotides not matched to a gene: 3. Germline V lookup: CDR1 MNHEY, CDR2 SMNVEV (reference sequence). The CDR3 DNA reads TGTGCCAGCAGTTTCGGACAGGGCCCCTACGAGCAGTACTTC. Encoded protein: CASSFGQGPYEQYF.

The J gene is TRBJ2-7, the V gene TRBV5-1, with 9 bases aligning to TRBD1. The CDR3 covers 15 residues. J was trimmed by 2 bases and V by 4 bases; bases with no gene match: 7. Germline V gives CDR1 SGHRS, CDR2 YFSETQ. CDR3 coding DNA: TGCGCCAGCAGCCCGGACAGGGGTCGGACCTACGAGCAGTACTTC. The encoded protein is CASSPDRGRTYEQYF.

The rearrangement links TRBV5-8 to TRBJ2-7, with 9 bases fitting TRBD1. The CDR3 loop spans 15 amino acids. Germline CDR1 and CDR2: SGHTS and YDEGEE. V was clipped by 1 base and J by 2 bases; unmatched bases: 4. This CDR3 is CASSLRDRDTYEQYF. The CDR3 nucleotides read TGTGCCAGCAGCTTGAGGGACAGGGATACCTACGAGCAGTACTTC. Filled out from reference TRBV5-8 and TRBJ2-7, the complete variable domain reads EAGVTQSPTHLIKTRGQQATLRCSPISGHTSVYWYQQALGLGLQFLLWYDEGEERNRGNFPPRFSGRQFPNYSSELNVNALELEDSALYLCASSLRDRDTYEQYFGPGTRLTVT.

This chain uses TRBV23-1 with TRBJ2-2; 8 bases map to TRBD2. TRBV23-1 carries the ORF label, with uncertain function. This CDR3 has 20 residues. Trimming at V came to 4 bases and at J to 2 bases, leaving 18 bases not matched to a gene. In nucleotides, the CDR3 is TGCGCCAGCAGTCGGGACGCTGGAAGCGGGGGCCTCGCTAACACCGGGGAGCTGTTTTTT. Its translation is CASSRDAGSGGLANTGELFF.

This clone has a single count. V gene TRBV19 combines with J gene TRBJ2-2, with TRBD2 matching over 7 bases. Trimming took 6 bases from V and 3 from J; bases not matched to a gene: 13. Germline CDR1 is LNHDA and CDR2 is SQIVND (reference sequence). This CDR3 contains 17 residues. In DNA, the CDR3 is TGTGCCAGTAGCATAAACCCCGGGACTACTGACACCGGGGAGCTGTTTTTT. Its protein product is CASSINPGTTDTGELFF.

The chain links TRBV9 to TRBJ1-1, with 7 nucleotides matching TRBD1. CDR3 length: 16 residues. Germline lookup yields CDR1 SGDLS and CDR2 YYNGEE. The J segment lost 4 bases and the V segment lost 0 bases, leaving 9 bases of the junction unmatched. The CDR3 loop reads CASSVEEGAGSTEAFF. CDR3 nucleotides: TGTGCCAGCAGCGTAGAGGAGGGGGCAGGGAGCACTGAAGCTTTCTTT.

V is TRBV5-1 and J is TRBJ2-7, with D possibly being TRBD2 (6 bases). Trimming pared 0 bases from V and 5 bases from J, leaving 15 bases between. This CDR3 contains 15 residues. The germline CDR1 and CDR2 sequences are SGHRS and YFSETQ. The CDR3 coding sequence is TGCGCCAGCAGCTTGGCCGTCGGGGGTCTGGACGAGCAGTACTTC. Protein product: CASSLAVGGLDEQYF. Full variable domain (missing parts from reference TRBV5-1 and TRBJ2-7): KAGVTQTPRYLIKTRGQQVTLSCSPISGHRSVSWYQQTPGQGLQFLFEYFSETQRNKGNFPGRFSGRQFSNSRSEMNVSTLELGDSALYLCASSLAVGGLDEQYFGPGTRLTVT.

The chain employs TRBV19 and TRBJ1-4, with D maybe TRBD1 (6 bases). The CDR3 is 17 amino acids. Germline values: CDR1 LNHDA, CDR2 SQIVND (reference sequence). V was cut by 1 base and J by 3 bases, with 15 bases left in between. The CDR3 reads CASSIVVSGAANEKLFF. DNA of the CDR3: TGTGCCAGTAGTATAGTAGTATCGGGGGCGGCTAATGAAAAACTGTTTTTT. Drawing the rest from reference TRBV19 and TRBJ1-4, the complete variable domain is DGGITQSPKYLFRKEGQNVTLSCEQNLNHDAMYWYRQDPGQGLRLIYYSQIVNDFQKGDIAEGYSVSREKKESFPLTVTSAQKNPTAFYLCASSIVVSGAANEKLFFGSGTQLSVL.

The chain has TRBV6-5 and TRBJ2-1; D tentatively fits TRBD1 or TRBD2 (5 bases each). Looked up from germline, CDR1 is MNHEY and CDR2 is SVGAGI. The V end was cut by 6 bases, the J end by 9 bases, with 15 bases between. This CDR3 region has 13 residues. The CDR3 DNA reads TGTGCCAGCAGGGTTCTGGGGACGGGTGAGCAGTTCTTC. It is translated as CASRVLGTGEQFF.

The genes are TRBV7-8 and TRBJ2-2; D remains unclear. The CDR3 loop spans 16 amino acids. Germline lookup yields CDR1 SGHVS and CDR2 FQNEAQ. V lost 10 bases and J 5 bases, leaving 23 bases between the germline ends. CDR3 in amino acids: CANIRRGEEGTGELFF. The CDR3 coding sequence is TGTGCCAACATACGACGCGGAGAGGAAGGAACCGGGGAGCTGTTTTTT.

Details on this clone: In the same sample, other DNA sequences code for this CDR3. The chain employs TRBV28 and TRBJ2-7, with D perhaps matching TRBD2 (5 bases). The CDR3 runs 13 residues. CDR1 MDHEN and CDR2 SYDVKM come from the germline V gene. Trimming cost V 3 bases and J 1 base, with 7 bases left between them. CDR3 amino acids: CASSLDSSYEQYF. CDR3 bases: TGTGCCAGCAGTTTGGACTCATCCTACGAGCAGTACTTC.

The rearrangement uses TRBV7-9 and TRBJ2-1, with D perhaps TRBD1 or TRBD2 (5 bases each). The CDR3 totals 16 residues. The V end was cut by 2 bases, the J end by 7 bases, with 18 bases between. Germline loops: CDR1 SEHNR, CDR2 FQNEAQ (reference sequence). This CDR3 is CASSLIERDPRNEQFF. As DNA, the CDR3 is TGTGCCAGCAGCTTAATCGAACGGGACCCTCGGAATGAGCAGTTCTTC.

The rearrangement joins TRBV4-2 to TRBJ2-3; 12 positions agree with TRBD1. Trimming at V came to 3 bases and at J to 5 bases, leaving 6 bases not matched to a gene. CDR1 is LGHNA, CDR2 YNFKEQ, per germline. The CDR3 has 16 residues. The CDR3 loop is CASSHRDRGLEDTQYF. CDR3 DNA sequence: TGTGCCAGCAGCCACCGGGACAGGGGGCTGGAAGATACGCAGTATTTT.

The V call is TRBV9, the J call TRBJ1-4; unclear D gene. Germline CDR1 SGDLS, CDR2 YYNGEE. The CDR3 covers 15 residues. V gave up 0 bases and J gave up 3 bases, with 9 bases separating them. CDR3 residues: CASSVEGGSNEKLFF. In DNA, the CDR3 is TGTGCCAGCAGCGTAGAGGGAGGGTCTAATGAAAAACTGTTTTTT.

The sample holds a few counts of this clone. This chain uses TRBV9 with TRBJ2-7; the D is unclear. Germline CDR1 is SGDLS and CDR2 is YYNGEE. Trimming took 3 bases from V and 2 from J, leaving 9 bases between them. This CDR3 is 13 amino acids long. DNA for the CDR3: TGTGCCAGCAGCGACCCGTTAACCTACGAGCAGTACTTC. Protein sequence: CASSDPLTYEQYF.

The chain couples TRBV7-9 to TRBJ2-3, with D possibly being TRBD1 (5 bases). V dropped 2 bases and J dropped 3 bases, with 6 bases sitting between them. This CDR3 is built from 13 residues. CDR1 and CDR2 (germline): SEHNR, FQNEAQ (reference sequence). The CDR3 sequence is CASSLYRTDTQYF. In DNA form, the CDR3 reads TGTGCCAGCAGCTTATACAGGACAGATACGCAGTATTTT.

The V and J genes are TRBV9 and TRBJ2-1; 8 bases align to TRBD2. CDR3 length: 15 amino acids. Germline values: CDR1 SGDLS, CDR2 YYNGEE. With 4 bases clipped from V and 11 bases from J, the junction kept 14 bases outside the gene matches. The CDR3 nucleotides are TGTGCCAGCAGCCCCAGGGAGCGGGAGTTCGTTAAGCAGTTCTTC. This codes for CASSPREREFVKQFF.

The gene calls are TRBV7-9 and TRBJ2-5, with D unresolved. Germline lookup yields CDR1 SEHNR and CDR2 FQNEAQ (reference sequence). The V gene lost 1 base and the J gene lost 5 bases, with 17 bases spanning the gap. This CDR3 contains 16 residues. The CDR3 region has the DNA TGTGCCAGCAGCTTAGTCGGATGGTCGGTCCGGGAGACCCAGTACTTC. It specifies CASSLVGWSVRETQYF.

This sequence joins TRBV19 and TRBJ2-2; D unresolved. There are 12 residues in the CDR3. V gave up 3 bases and J gave up 9 bases, with 8 bases separating them. Germline values: CDR1 LNHDA, CDR2 SQIVND (reference sequence). CDR3 in amino acids: CASSMQARELFF. CDR3 in DNA: TGTGCCAGTAGTATGCAGGCGAGGGAGCTGTTTTTT.

This clone appeared once. The chain's CDR3 is CSVVGVGTGGDEQYF. CDR3 coding DNA: TGCAGCGTTGTTGGTGTGGGGACAGGGGGGGACGAGCAGTACTTC. The rearrangement joins TRBV29-1 to TRBJ2-7, with 11 bases identical to TRBD1. The germline V gene has CDR1 SQVTM and CDR2 ANQGSEA. V lost 4 bases, J lost 5 bases, and 10 bases stayed unmatched. The CDR3 runs 15 residues.

This sequence joins TRBV7-8 and TRBJ2-7, with a weak D call TRBD2 (5 bases). Germline V lookup: CDR1 SGHVS, CDR2 FQNEAQ. Trimming shortened V by 1 base and J by 2 bases, and 12 bases separated the two germline ends. The CDR3 spans 15 residues. The CDR3 reads CASSLEGREPYEQYF. The CDR3 DNA follows: TGTGCCAGCAGCTTAGAAGGCCGGGAACCCTACGAGCAGTACTTC.

CDR3 nucleotides: TGTGCCAGCAGTCCCGGGACACACAACGGGGAGACCCAGTACTTC. Amino acid sequence: CASSPGTHNGETQYF. J is TRBJ2-5 and V is TRBV9; D perhaps matches TRBD1 (6 bases). Germline V gene data show CDR1 as SGDLS and CDR2 as YYNGEE. CDR3 length: 15 residues. V was shortened by 5 bases and J by 5 bases, with 19 bases between the two germline ends.

The chain recombines TRBV9 with TRBJ2-5; D assignment may be TRBD1 or TRBD2 (5 bases each). The CDR3 spans 16 residues. CDR1 and CDR2 from the germline V gene are SGDLS and YYNGEE. Trimming took off 3 bases at V and 3 bases at J, with 18 bases between the two ends. The CDR3 DNA reads TGTGCCAGCAGCGAAGGGGCTAGGTGGCGGGAAGAGACCCAGTACTTC. Translation gives CASSEGARWREETQYF.

Turning to this clone: This same CDR3 is encoded by further DNA sequences in the sample. V gene TRBV6-6 combines with J gene TRBJ2-7; D remains ambiguous. Germline V gene data show CDR1 as MNHNY and CDR2 as SVGAGI (reference sequence). The V end lost 2 bases, the J end lost 4 bases, and 6 bases lay between the germline ends. The CDR3 sequence is 12 residues long. The CDR3 DNA reads as TGTGCCAGCAGTTACGACGATTACGAGCAGTACTTC. Amino acid sequence: CASSYDDYEQYF.